These 32 T cell receptor beta chains were sequenced from one sample in a study of patients and donors after allogeneic stem cell transplantation. TCRdb re-called the RT-PCR reads with MiXCR, one entry per CDR3 protein. The sample includes roughly 880,000 distinct CDR3 sequences, around 17% of them seen just once. The sequencing input was blood, either unsorted or a sorted T cell fraction (not recorded which). These receptors were collected from a human donor who was either an allogeneic HSCT recipient or a stem cell or donor lymphocyte infusion donor (not recorded which). It is not recorded whose cells these are; they may come from a transplant donor.

The V gene is TRBV18, the J gene TRBJ2-3; tentative D call: TRBD2 (6 bases). V gave up 6 bases and J gave up 1 base, with 14 bases separating them. Germline loops: CDR1 KGHSH, CDR2 LQKENI. This CDR3 region has 15 residues. CDR3 loop: CASSPVRGGTDTQYF. CDR3 nucleotide sequence: TGTGCCAGCTCCCCGGTGCGGGGCGGCACAGATACGCAGTATTTT.

J is TRBJ2-7 and V is TRBV12-3 or TRBV12-4, with D perhaps matching TRBD1 (5 bases). CDR3 length: 13 residues. V lost 2 bases and J lost 5, with 10 bases in between. The CDR3 spells CASSLQGWDEQYF. The CDR3 DNA reads as TGTGCCAGCAGTTTACAGGGTTGGGACGAGCAGTACTTC.

The DNA of the CDR3 is TGCGCCAGCGCCCCCTCGGGGGGCTTTTACGAGCAGTACTTC. Translation: CASAPSGGFYEQYF. The rearrangement uses TRBV5-1 and TRBJ2-7; possibly TRBD2 for D (7 bases). Germline CDR1 is SGHRS and CDR2 is YFSETQ. This CDR3 has 14 amino acids. Between the trimmed V and J ends, which lost 7 bases and 4 bases, there was a span of 18 bases.

CDR3 in DNA: TGTGCCAGCAGTACAGGACCCGTTAACGAGCAGTACTTC. Amino acids: CASSTGPVNEQYF. This sequence joins TRBV6-1 and TRBJ2-7, with a tentative D call TRBD1 (5 bases). V was shortened by 5 bases and J by 5 bases, with 13 bases between the two germline ends. The CDR3 loop spans 13 amino acids. Per the germline V gene, CDR1 is MNHNS and CDR2 is SASEGT.

This clonotype was observed a handful of times. The chain has TRBV7-9 and TRBJ1-4, with D perhaps TRBD1 (6 bases). The CDR3 spans 14 residues. Trimming cost V 4 bases and J 11 bases, with 17 bases left between them. Germline V CDR1 and CDR2: SEHNR, FQNEAQ (reference sequence). CDR3: CASSSLDSPGKLFF. CDR3 coding DNA: TGTGCCAGCAGCTCATTGGACAGCCCCGGTAAACTGTTTTTT.

The chain uses TRBV20-1 and TRBJ2-4; TRBD2 matches 9 bases. Looked up from germline, CDR1 is DFQATT and CDR2 is SNEGSKA (reference sequence). The CDR3 consists of 12 residues. After removal of 4 bases from V and 5 bases from J, the junction contained 0 bases not matched to a gene. CDR3 sequence: CSAKRGENIQYF. The DNA of the CDR3 is TGCAGTGCTAAGCGGGGGGAAAACATTCAGTACTTC.

This chain joins TRBV4-1 and TRBJ1-3; D possibly corresponds to TRBD1 (6 bases). The CDR3 runs 17 residues. CDR1 MGHRA and CDR2 YSYEKL come from the germline V gene. V lost 3 bases and J lost 0, with 15 bases in between. As DNA, the CDR3 is TGCGCCAGCAGCCATGAACCGGGACATAGCTCTGGAAACACCATATATTTT. Its translation is CASSHEPGHSSGNTIYF.

The chain uses TRBV9 and TRBJ2-6; D gene ambiguous. The CDR3 sequence is 13 residues long. Germline assignment: CDR1 SGDLS and CDR2 YYNGEE. Deletions cut 3 bases from V and 4 bases from J, with 5 bases between. CDR3: CASSARGANVLTF. CDR3 bases: TGTGCCAGCAGCGCCCGAGGGGCCAACGTCCTGACTTTC.

The chain uses TRBV7-2 and TRBJ2-7; 8 bases match TRBD1. This CDR3 region has 14 residues. Trimming cost V 3 bases and J 2 bases; bases outside gene matches: 3. Germline V lookup: CDR1 SGHTA, CDR2 FQGNSA. CDR3 loop: CASSFPGQAYEQYF. CDR3 sequence (DNA): TGTGCCAGCAGCTTTCCGGGACAGGCCTACGAGCAGTACTTC.

The chain carries TRBV7-2 and TRBJ2-6; 11 nucleotides match TRBD1. CDR3 size: 17 residues. Germline lookup yields CDR1 SGHTA and CDR2 FQGNSA. V dropped 5 bases and J dropped 2; count of bases not matched to a gene: 5. The CDR3 nucleotides read TGTGCCAGCAGCAAACCGGGACAGGGGGCTGGGGCCAACGTCCTGACTTTC. It encodes CASSKPGQGAGANVLTF.

This chain uses TRBV7-6 with TRBJ2-1; D gene ambiguous. The germline CDR1 and CDR2 sequences are SGHVS and FNYEAQ. Trimming took off 1 base at V and 3 bases at J, with 13 bases between the two ends. The CDR3 loop spans 16 amino acids. CDR3 residues: CASSLGVVGDYNEQFF. DNA for the CDR3: TGTGCCAGCAGCTTAGGGGTGGTAGGTGACTACAATGAGCAGTTCTTC. Full variable domain (rest looked up from reference TRBV7-6 and TRBJ2-1): GAGVSQSPRYKVTKRGQDVALRCDPISGHVSLYWYRQALGQGPEFLTYFNYEAQQDKSGLPNDRFSAERPEGSISTLTIQRTEQRDSAMYRCASSLGVVGDYNEQFFGPGTRLTVL.

A few counts support this clonotype. The chain links TRBV12-3 or TRBV12-4 to TRBJ2-7; 8 positions agree with TRBD1. The CDR3 has 14 amino acids. J was trimmed by 5 bases and V by 5 bases; bases with no gene match: 8. As DNA, the CDR3 is TGTGCCAGCAGTACCCTGACAGGGGAGGACGAGCAGTACTTC. Residues: CASSTLTGEDEQYF.

This clonotype was seen more than once but under ten times. This chain links TRBV19 with TRBJ2-7, with D unresolved. Germline CDR1 and CDR2: LNHDA and SQIVND (reference sequence). CDR3 length: 15 residues. Trimming removed 3 bases from V and 0 bases from J, with 12 bases in between. The CDR3 sequence is CASSIGAGPSYEQYF. The CDR3 DNA sequence: TGTGCCAGTAGTATTGGTGCAGGACCCTCCTACGAGCAGTACTTC.

This clonotype was recorded a few times. CDR3 sequence: CASSEALQLGGDTEAFF. DNA for the CDR3: TGTGCCAGCAGTGAAGCGCTTCAGTTGGGGGGGGACACTGAAGCTTTCTTT. J is TRBJ1-1 and V is TRBV6-1, with TRBD1 as a possible D gene (5 bases). The V and J ends lost 0 bases and 3 bases respectively, with 17 bases between them. The CDR3 sequence is 17 residues long. Looked up from germline, CDR1 is MNHNS and CDR2 is SASEGT.

This clonotype was seen many times. The rearrangement uses TRBV12-3 or TRBV12-4 and TRBJ2-1; 7 bases align to TRBD2. This CDR3 region has 18 residues. The junction had 19 bases not matched to a gene; V was cut back by 3 bases and J by 8 bases. CDR3 in DNA: TGTGCCAGCAGTTTTGGCCAGGGCAAGGGCGGGAGTTCCGATGAGCAGTTCTTC. As protein: CASSFGQGKGGSSDEQFF.

This clonotype was detected only a few times. The chain employs TRBV13 and TRBJ1-1; the match to TRBD1 covers 7 bases. V gave up 5 bases and J gave up 5 bases; unmatched junction bases: 5. CDR3 length: 13 residues. Germline V lookup: CDR1 PRHDT, CDR2 FYEKMQ (reference sequence). CDR3 sequence (DNA): TGTGCCAGCAGCCCAAACAGGGGAACTGAAGCTTTCTTT. This encodes CASSPNRGTEAFF.

This clonotype came up a few times. The chain links TRBV4-1 to TRBJ1-1, with D possibly matching TRBD1 (5 bases). V lost 5 bases to trimming and J lost 2 bases, with 15 bases between them. The CDR3 spans 15 residues. The germline V gene encodes CDR1 MGHRA and CDR2 YSYEKL. CDR3 bases: TGCGCCAGCAGCGCGTGGGGCAGAACAAACACTGAAGCTTTCTTT. This encodes CASSAWGRTNTEAFF.

This chain uses TRBV3-1 with TRBJ2-1, with D perhaps matching TRBD2 (5 bases). Germline V lookup: CDR1 LGHDT, CDR2 YNNKEL (reference sequence). V was shortened by 1 base and J by 7 bases, with 8 bases between the two germline ends. The CDR3 spans 13 residues. The CDR3 reads CASSQATGNEQFF. In nucleotides, the CDR3 is TGTGCCAGCAGCCAAGCGACGGGGAATGAGCAGTTCTTC.

V usage is TRBV9 and J usage is TRBJ2-7, with D unclear. The germline gives CDR1 SGDLS, CDR2 YYNGEE. V shed 0 bases and J shed 7 bases, with 11 bases lying between them. CDR3 size: 13 residues. The CDR3 sequence: CASSVVSLGEQYF. CDR3 DNA sequence: TGTGCCAGCAGCGTAGTATCGCTTGGGGAGCAGTACTTC.

This clonotype appeared many times. The chain has TRBV5-1 and TRBJ2-1; D is ambiguous. Germline V CDR1 and CDR2: SGHRS, YFSETQ. V lost 2 bases to trimming and J lost 5 bases, with 17 bases between them. The CDR3 covers 16 residues. Written as DNA, the CDR3 is TGCGCCAGCAGCTTCGACGATCACCTTGGGAACAATGAGCAGTTCTTC. It translates to CASSFDDHLGNNEQFF.

Only a few counts were recorded for this clonotype. The V and J genes are TRBV7-2 and TRBJ1-4; TRBD1 matches 8 bases. This CDR3 spans 16 amino acids. V lost 5 bases, J lost 0 bases, and 5 bases stayed unmatched. Looked up from germline, CDR1 is SGHTA and CDR2 is FQGNSA. CDR3 loop: CASSLDRAATNEKLFF. CDR3 sequence (DNA): TGTGCCAGCAGCCTGGACAGGGCGGCAACTAATGAAAAACTGTTTTTT.

The chain recombines TRBV2 with TRBJ2-1; TRBD2 aligns across 10 bases. The CDR3 has 14 amino acids. Germline CDR1 and CDR2: SNHLY and FYNNEI. The V segment lost 7 bases and the J segment 7 bases; nucleotides outside the gene matches: 7. The CDR3 nucleotides are TGTGCCAGCATCCCGGGACTAGCGAGGAATGAGCAGTTCTTC. Amino acids: CASIPGLARNEQFF.

This clonotype appeared a single time. The chain recombines TRBV28 with TRBJ2-7; D possibly corresponds to TRBD1 (5 bases). This CDR3 has 13 amino acids. Germline V CDR1 and CDR2: MDHEN, SYDVKM. Deletions cut 6 bases from V and 3 bases from J, with 12 bases between. CDR3 DNA sequence: TGTGCCAGCAGGGAACAGGCAAGCTACGAGCAGTACTTC. Amino acids: CASREQASYEQYF.

V and J are TRBV7-9 and TRBJ2-1, with a possible D match to TRBD2 (5 bases). Trimming cost V 7 bases and J 4 bases, with 11 bases left between them. The CDR3 runs to 13 residues. Germline CDR1 and CDR2: SEHNR and FQNEAQ (reference sequence). Written as DNA, the CDR3 is TGTGCCAGCATCCTAGCTCCTTACAATGAGCAGTTCTTC. Residues: CASILAPYNEQFF.

The gene calls are TRBV10-3 and TRBJ2-4; 14 bases map to TRBD2. Germline V gene lookup returns CDR1 ENHRY and CDR2 SYGVKD. Unmatched junction bases numbered 13, after V lost 0 bases and J lost 3 bases. CDR3 length: 21 amino acids. The CDR3 loop reads CAISESAPGLAGVTDKNIQYF. The CDR3 coding sequence is TGTGCCATCAGTGAGTCAGCTCCGGGACTAGCGGGAGTCACGGACAAAAACATTCAGTACTTC.

The gene calls are TRBV11-2 and TRBJ2-3; D unresolved. This CDR3 is built from 13 residues. CDR1 SGHAT and CDR2 FQNNGV come from the germline V gene. Trimming took off 1 base at V and 3 bases at J, with 5 bases between the two ends. Here the CDR3 reads CASSLAQTDTQYF. The CDR3 nucleotides are TGTGCCAGCAGCTTAGCCCAGACAGATACGCAGTATTTT.

J is TRBJ2-5 and V is TRBV4-1, with 10 bases fitting TRBD2. This CDR3 has 15 amino acids. The V gene's germline CDR1 is MGHRA and CDR2 YSYEKL. V lost 4 bases to trimming and J lost 5 bases; unmatched junction nucleotides: 7. DNA for the CDR3: TGCGCCAGCAGCCCCTCACTAGCGGGACGCGAGACCCAGTACTTC. Translating it yields CASSPSLAGRETQYF.

This clonotype was seen a few times. The genes are TRBV5-1 and TRBJ1-2; D perhaps matches TRBD1 (6 bases). Germline V gene sequence: CDR1 SGHRS, CDR2 YFSETQ. The V end was cut by 3 bases, the J end by 8 bases, with 14 bases between. CDR3 length: 13 residues. CDR3 region: CASSSTGPQGYTF. The DNA for the CDR3 is TGCGCCAGCAGCTCGACAGGCCCTCAGGGCTACACCTTC.

The CDR3, as DNA: TGTGCCAGCAGTCGCATAGGGGGAGGGGGCGATGGCTACACCTTC. It yields the protein CASSRIGGGGDGYTF. The rearrangement links TRBV7-9 to TRBJ1-2, with 7 bases fitting TRBD1. The CDR3 consists of 15 residues. Germline V gives CDR1 SEHNR, CDR2 FQNEAQ (reference sequence). Germline trimming cut 6 bases from V and 6 bases from J; bases unmatched to any gene: 13.

The chain employs TRBV10-3 and TRBJ2-3; D unresolved. The V end lost 6 bases, the J end lost 3 bases, and 7 bases lay between the germline ends. CDR3 length: 12 amino acids. In germline, CDR1 is ENHRY, CDR2 SYGVKD. CDR3 nucleotides: TGTGCCATCAGCGCCCGTACAGATACGCAGTATTTT. This gives the protein CAISARTDTQYF.

This clonotype occurred a few times. The chain recombines TRBV4-3 with TRBJ2-6; the D is unclear. V lost 1 base, J lost 0 bases, and 7 bases lay in between. Germline CDR1 is LGHNA and CDR2 is YSLEER. The CDR3 loop spans 16 amino acids. The CDR3 nucleotides are TGCGCCAGCAGCCAAGGAGAATCCTCTGGGGCCAACGTCCTGACTTTC. Translated: CASSQGESSGANVLTF.

The chain has TRBV7-1 and TRBJ2-6, with 8 bases lining up with TRBD1. TRBV7-1 is noted as an ORF with a role that remains uncertain. The CDR3 covers 22 residues. V shed 3 bases and J 1 base; nucleotides not matched to a gene: 20. This chain's CDR3 is CASSSLYHDPGGDLSGANVLTF. The CDR3, as DNA: TGTGCCAGCAGCTCGCTCTACCATGATCCAGGGGGCGACTTATCTGGGGCCAACGTCCTGACTTTC.